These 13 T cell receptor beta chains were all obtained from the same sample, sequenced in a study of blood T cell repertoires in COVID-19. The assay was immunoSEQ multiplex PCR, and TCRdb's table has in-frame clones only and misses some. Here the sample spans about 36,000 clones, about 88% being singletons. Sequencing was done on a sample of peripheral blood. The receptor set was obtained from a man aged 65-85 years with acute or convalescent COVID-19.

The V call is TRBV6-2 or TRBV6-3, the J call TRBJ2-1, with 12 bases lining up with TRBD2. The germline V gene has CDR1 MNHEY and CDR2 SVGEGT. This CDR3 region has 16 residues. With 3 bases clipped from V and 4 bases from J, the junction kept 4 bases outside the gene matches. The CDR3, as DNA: TGTGCCAGCAGTTATACTAGCGGGAGGCCTTACAATGAGCAGTTCTTC. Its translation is CASSYTSGRPYNEQFF.

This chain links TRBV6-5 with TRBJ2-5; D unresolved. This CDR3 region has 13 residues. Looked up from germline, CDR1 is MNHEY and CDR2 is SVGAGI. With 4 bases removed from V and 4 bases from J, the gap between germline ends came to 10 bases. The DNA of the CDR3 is TGTGCCAGCAGTTCCTACTATTTAGAGACCCAGTACTTC. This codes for CASSSYYLETQYF.

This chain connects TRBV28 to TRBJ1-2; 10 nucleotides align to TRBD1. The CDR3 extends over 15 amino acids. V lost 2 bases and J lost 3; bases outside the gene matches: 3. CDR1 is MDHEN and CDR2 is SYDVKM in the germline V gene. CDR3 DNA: TGTGCCAGCAGTTTAGAAGACAGGGGGCACTATGGCTACACCTTC. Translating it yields CASSLEDRGHYGYTF.

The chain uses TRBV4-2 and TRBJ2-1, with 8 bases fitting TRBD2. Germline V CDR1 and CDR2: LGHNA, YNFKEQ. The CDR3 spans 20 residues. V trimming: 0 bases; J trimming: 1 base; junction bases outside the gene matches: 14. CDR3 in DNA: TGTGCCAGCAGCCAAGATTCACGACACTTACTAGCGGATTCCTACAATGAGCAGTTCTTC. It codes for CASSQDSRHLLADSYNEQFF.

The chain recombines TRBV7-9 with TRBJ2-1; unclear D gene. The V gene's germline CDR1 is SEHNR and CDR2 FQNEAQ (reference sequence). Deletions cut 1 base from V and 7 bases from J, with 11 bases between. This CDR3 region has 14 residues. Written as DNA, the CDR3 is TGTGCCAGCAGCTTAGAATCCAGGTCGAATGAGCAGTTCTTC. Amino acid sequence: CASSLESRSNEQFF.

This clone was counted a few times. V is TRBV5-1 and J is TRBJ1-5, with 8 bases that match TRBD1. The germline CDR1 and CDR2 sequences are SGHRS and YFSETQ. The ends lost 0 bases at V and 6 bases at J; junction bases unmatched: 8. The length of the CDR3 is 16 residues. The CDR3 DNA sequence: TGCGCCAGCAGCTTGGATCCAGGGGGCTCGATTCAGCCCCAGCATTTT. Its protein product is CASSLDPGGSIQPQHF.

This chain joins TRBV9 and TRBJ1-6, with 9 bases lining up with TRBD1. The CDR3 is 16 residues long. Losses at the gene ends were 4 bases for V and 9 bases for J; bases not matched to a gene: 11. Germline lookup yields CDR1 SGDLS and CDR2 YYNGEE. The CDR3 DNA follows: TGTGCCAGCAGCCCCTCTACAGGGGGCCGAGGTTCACCCCTCCACTTT. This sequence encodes CASSPSTGGRGSPLHF.

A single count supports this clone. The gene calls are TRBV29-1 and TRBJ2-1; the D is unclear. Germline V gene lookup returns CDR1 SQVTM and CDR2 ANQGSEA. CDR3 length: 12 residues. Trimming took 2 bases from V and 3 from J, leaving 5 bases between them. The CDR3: CSVEQVYNEQFF. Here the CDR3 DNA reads TGCAGCGTTGAACAGGTCTACAATGAGCAGTTCTTC.

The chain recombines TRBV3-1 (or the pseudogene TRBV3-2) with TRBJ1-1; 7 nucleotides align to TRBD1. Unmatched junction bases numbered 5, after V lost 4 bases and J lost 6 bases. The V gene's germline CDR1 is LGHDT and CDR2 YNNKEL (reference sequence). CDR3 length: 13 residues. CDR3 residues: CASSLLDRPEAFF. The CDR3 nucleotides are TGTGCCAGCAGCCTTTTGGACAGGCCTGAAGCTTTCTTT.

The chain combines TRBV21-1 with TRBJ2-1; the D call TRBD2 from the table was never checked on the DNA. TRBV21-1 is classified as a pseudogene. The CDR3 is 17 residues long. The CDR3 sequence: CASSTGLAGGQACEQFF. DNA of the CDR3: TGTGCCAGCAGCACCGGACTAGCGGGAGGGCAAGCATGTGAGCAGTTCTTC.

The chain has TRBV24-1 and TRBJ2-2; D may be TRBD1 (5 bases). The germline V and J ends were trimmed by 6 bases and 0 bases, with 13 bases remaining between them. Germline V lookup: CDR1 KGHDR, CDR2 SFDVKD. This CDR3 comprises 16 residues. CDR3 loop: CATSPGLRSNTGELFF. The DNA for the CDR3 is TGTGCCACCAGTCCAGGGTTACGGTCGAACACCGGGGAGCTGTTTTTT.

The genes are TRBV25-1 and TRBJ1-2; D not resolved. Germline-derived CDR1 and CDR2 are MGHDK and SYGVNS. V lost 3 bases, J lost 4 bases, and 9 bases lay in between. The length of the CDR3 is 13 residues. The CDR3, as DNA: TGTGCCAGCAGTGACGGAGGTCTCTATGGCTACACCTTC. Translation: CASSDGGLYGYTF.

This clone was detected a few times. The CDR3 loop is CASAGTSGSPLHF. The CDR3 DNA is TGTGCCAGCGCCGGGACTTCGGGATCACCCCTCCACTTT. The chain is built from TRBV7-3 and TRBJ1-6; D might be TRBD1 (5 bases). Germline CDR1 and CDR2: SGHTA and FQGTGA. The CDR3 length is 13 residues. Trimming shortened V by 8 bases and J by 10 bases, and 15 bases separated the two germline ends. The variable domain in full, completed from reference TRBV7-3 and TRBJ1-6, reads GAGVSQTPSNKVTEKGKYVELRCDPISGHTALYWYRQSLGQGPEFLIYFQGTGAADDSGLPNDRFFAVRPEGSVSTLKIQRTERGDSAVYLCASAGTSGSPLHFGNGTRLTVT.